This T cell receptor beta chain emerged from a study of blood T cell repertoires in COVID-19. This clone was seen once. Unmatched junction bases numbered 4, after V lost 4 bases and J lost 4 bases. This CDR3 has 14 residues. Germline values: CDR1 SGHRS, CDR2 YFSETQ. Clones were sequenced by immunoSEQ multiplex PCR, and TCRdb holds only the in-frame ones, with some missing. This sample has roughly 100,000 clones, with around 74% found just once. This receptor was obtained from a woman between 70 and 85 years old with acute or convalescent COVID-19. The chain carries TRBV5-1 and TRBJ1-3, with 8 nucleotides matching TRBD1. Sequenced material: peripheral blood. CDR3 in amino acids: CASSPSGGGNTIYF. The CDR3 DNA reads as TGCGCCAGCAGCCCTTCAGGGGGCGGAAACACCATATATTTT.